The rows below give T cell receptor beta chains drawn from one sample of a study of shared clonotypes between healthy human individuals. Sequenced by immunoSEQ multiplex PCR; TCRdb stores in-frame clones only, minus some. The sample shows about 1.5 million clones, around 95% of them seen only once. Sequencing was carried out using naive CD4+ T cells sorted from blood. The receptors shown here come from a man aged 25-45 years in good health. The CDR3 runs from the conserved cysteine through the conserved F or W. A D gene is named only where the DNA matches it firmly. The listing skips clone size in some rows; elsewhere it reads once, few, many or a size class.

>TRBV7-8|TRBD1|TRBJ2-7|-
TGTGCCAGCAGCCCGCGGTCGAGACAGGGGTACCACGAGCAGTACTTC
CASSPRSRQGYHEQYF
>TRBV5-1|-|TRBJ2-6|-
TGCGCCAGCAGCTTAGCGAGGGGATTTGGGGCCAACGTCCTGACTTTC
CASSLARGFGANVLTF
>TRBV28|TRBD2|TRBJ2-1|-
TGTGCCAGCAGTGCAGGGGGGACTAGCGCGTTCTTC
CASSAGGTSAFF
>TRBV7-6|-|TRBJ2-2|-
TGTGCCAGCAGCTATAAAAGCGGGAACACCGGGGAGCTGTTTTTT
CASSYKSGNTGELFF
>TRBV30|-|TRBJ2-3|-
TGTGCCTGGACCAAGGCCGGGACTAGCACAGATACGCAGTATTTT
CAWTKAGTSTDTQYF
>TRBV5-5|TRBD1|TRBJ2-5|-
TGTGCCAGCAGCTTACAGGGGTGGGAGACCCAGTACTTC
CASSLQGWETQYF
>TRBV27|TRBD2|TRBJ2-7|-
TGTGCCAGCAGCACCATAACCGGGACTAGTTTTTACGAGCAGTACTTC
CASSTITGTSFYEQYF
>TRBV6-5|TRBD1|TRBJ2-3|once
TGTGCCAGCAGGTCGACAGGGGTGAGCACAGATACGCAGTATTTT
CASRSTGVSTDTQYF
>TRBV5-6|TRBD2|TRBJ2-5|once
TGTGCCAGCAGCACCTCTAGCGGGAGAGAGACCCAGTACTTC
CASSTSSGRETQYF
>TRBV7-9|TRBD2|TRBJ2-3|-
TGTGCCAGCAGCCGACTAGCGGGAGGTTTAGATACGCAGTATTTT
CASSRLAGGLDTQYF
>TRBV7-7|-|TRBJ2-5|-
TGTGCTAGCAGCTTAGCAGGGTCGGAGACCCAGTACTTC
CASSLAGSETQYF
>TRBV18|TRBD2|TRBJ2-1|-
TGTGCCAGCTCACCACCTGTTAGCGGGAGTGTGAGCTCCTACAATGAGCAGTTCTTC
CASSPPVSGSVSSYNEQFF
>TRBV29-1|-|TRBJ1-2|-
TGCAGCGCTGGGGGAAGAAACTATGGCTACACCTTC
CSAGGRNYGYTF
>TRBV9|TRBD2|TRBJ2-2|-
TGTGCCAGCAGCGAACGACTAGCGGGAGTGGGCGGGGAGCTGTTTTTT
CASSERLAGVGGELFF
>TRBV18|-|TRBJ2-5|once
TGTGCCAGCTCACCACCGTTATCTAGAAGTTCGGAGACCCAGTACTTC
CASSPPLSRSSETQYF
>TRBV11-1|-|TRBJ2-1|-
TGTGCCAGCGGTACAGAATACAATGAGCAGTTCTTC
CASGTEYNEQFF
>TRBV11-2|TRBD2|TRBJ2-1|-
TGTGCCAGCAGCCCTCCGGGACTAGCGGGACATGAGCAGTTCTTC
CASSPPGLAGHEQFF
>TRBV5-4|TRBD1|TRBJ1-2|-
TGTGCCAGCAGCAACGGACAGGTGAACTATGGCTACACCTTC
CASSNGQVNYGYTF
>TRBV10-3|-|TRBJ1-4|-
TGTGCCATCAGGGCCGGGACGGAGAATGACAAACTGTTTTTT
CAIRAGTENDKLFF
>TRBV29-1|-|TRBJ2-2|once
TGCAGCGTTGAACGACAGATTACCGGGGAGCTGTTTTTT
CSVERQITGELFF
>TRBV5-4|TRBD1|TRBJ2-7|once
TGTGCCAGCAGCTTGGGGGACAGAACCCACGAGCAGTACTTC
CASSLGDRTHEQYF
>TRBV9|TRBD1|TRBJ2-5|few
TGTGCCAGCAGTGGGACCGGGACAGGGGAAGAGACCCAGTACTTC
CASSGTGTGEETQYF
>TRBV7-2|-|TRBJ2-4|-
TGTGCCAGCAGCTTAAAGGGGGTGCTTCCAGGGACATATAACATTCAGTACTTC
CASSLKGVLPGTYNIQYF
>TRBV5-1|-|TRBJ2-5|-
TGCGCCAGCAGCCGAGGAGAAGAGACCCAGTACTTC
CASSRGEETQYF
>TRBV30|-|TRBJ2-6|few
TGTGCCTGGGTCCTCTCTGGGGCCAACGTCCTGACTTTC
CAWVLSGANVLTF
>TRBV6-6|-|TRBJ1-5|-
TGTGCCAGCAGTTACTCGGGGGGCGCTGGCAATCAGCCCCAGCATTTT
CASSYSGGAGNQPQHF
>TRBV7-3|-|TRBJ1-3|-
TGTGCCAGCAGCTTAAGTGCTGGGACTGGAAACACCATATATTTT
CASSLSAGTGNTIYF
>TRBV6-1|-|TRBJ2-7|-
TGTGCCAGCAGTGAACGGCCGGGCCGGGGGAGCCGTAACGAGCAGTACTTC
CASSERPGRGSRNEQYF
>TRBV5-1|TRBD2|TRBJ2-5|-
TGCGCCAGCAGCCTCCGACTAGCGGGATCTGGGGAGACCCAGTACTTC
CASSLRLAGSGETQYF
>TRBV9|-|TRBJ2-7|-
TGTGCCAGCAGCGTAGGAACAGGATCTGTGTACGAGCAGTACTTC
CASSVGTGSVYEQYF
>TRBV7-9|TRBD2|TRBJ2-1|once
TGTGCCAGCAGCTTACGGGAGGAATACAATGAGCAGTTCTTC
CASSLREEYNEQFF
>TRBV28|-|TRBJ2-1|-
TGTGCCAGCAGTTTACCCGCCGGTATCGAGCAGTTCTTC
CASSLPAGIEQFF
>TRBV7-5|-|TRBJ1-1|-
TGTGTCAGAAGAAGAGAAGCTTTCTTT
CVRRREAFF
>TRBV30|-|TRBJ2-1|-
TGTGCCTGGAGTATAGGACTACCCAATGAGCAGTTCTTC
CAWSIGLPNEQFF
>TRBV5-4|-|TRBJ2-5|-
TGTGCCAGCAGCACCGGGGGCCGTAACCTCCAAGAGACCCAGTACTTC
CASSTGGRNLQETQYF
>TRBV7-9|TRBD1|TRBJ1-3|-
TGTGCCAGCAGCTGGGACAGTGGAAACACCATATATTTT
CASSWDSGNTIYF
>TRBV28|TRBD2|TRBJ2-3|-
TGTGCCAGCAGTCCTCGGACTAGCGGGGGATCGGATACGCAGTATTTT
CASSPRTSGGSDTQYF
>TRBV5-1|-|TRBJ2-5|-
TGCGCCAGCAGCCGCTCCGGGGTGGAAGAGACCCAGTACTTC
CASSRSGVEETQYF
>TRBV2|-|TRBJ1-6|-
TGTGCCAGCAGTCGGTTCTCGGGTCGCCGTAATTCACCCCTCCACTTT
CASSRFSGRRNSPLHF
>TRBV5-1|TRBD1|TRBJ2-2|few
TGCGCCAGCAGCCCCACCGGGACAGGGAACACCGGGGAGCTGTTTTTT
CASSPTGTGNTGELFF
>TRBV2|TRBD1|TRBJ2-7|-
TGTGCCAGCTCGAAGGGGGCAGGGGGAACCTACGAGCAGTACTTC
CASSKGAGGTYEQYF